Below are 15 T cell receptor beta chains sequenced from a single sample in a study of blood T cell repertoires in COVID-19. The method was immunoSEQ multiplex PCR; TCRdb's version includes in-frame clones alone and lacks a portion of them. The data show roughly 69,000 clones, roughly four fifths seen once. The material sequenced was peripheral blood. The receptor source for this set is a human donor in a cohort sampled during active COVID-19.

The chain is built from TRBV7-9 and TRBJ2-2, with TRBD1 as a possible D gene (6 bases). Germline CDR1 reads SEHNR; CDR2 reads FQNEAQ (reference sequence). V was clipped by 2 bases and J by 5 bases, with 12 bases between them. The CDR3 extends over 15 amino acids. For the CDR3, the DNA is TGTGCCAGCAGCTTAAGTACAGGGATGACCGGGGAGCTGTTTTTT. Translating gives CASSLSTGMTGELFF.

The chain couples TRBV19 to TRBJ1-1, with a possible D match to TRBD1 (6 bases). From germline, CDR1 is LNHDA and CDR2 SQIVND (reference sequence). Trimming removed 4 bases from V and 4 bases from J, with 10 bases in between. The CDR3 length is 13 residues. The CDR3 nucleotides read TGTGCCAGTAGTAACACAGGGCTCACTGAAGCTTTCTTT. It encodes CASSNTGLTEAFF.

The V call is TRBV4-2, the J call TRBJ2-5; the match to TRBD2 covers 8 bases. Germline trimming cut 0 bases from V and 0 bases from J; bases unmatched to any gene: 3. The germline V gene has CDR1 LGHNA and CDR2 YNFKEQ. The CDR3 is 16 residues long. DNA for the CDR3: TGTGCCAGCAGCCAAGACCTAGCGGGCTACCAAGAGACCCAGTACTTC. This sequence encodes CASSQDLAGYQETQYF.

The V and J genes are TRBV7-2 and TRBJ2-2; 7 nucleotides match TRBD1. The CDR3 has 16 residues. Germline CDR1 and CDR2: SGHTA and FQGNSA. V shed 5 bases and J 4 bases; nucleotides not matched to a gene: 10. This chain's CDR3 is CASSPHHRGPTGELFF. The CDR3 DNA is TGTGCCAGCAGCCCTCACCACAGGGGCCCCACCGGGGAGCTGTTTTTT. Full variable domain (outside the CDR3, taken from reference TRBV7-2 and TRBJ2-2): GAGVSQSPSNKVTEKGKDVELRCDPISGHTALYWYRQSLGQGLEFLIYFQGNSAPDKSGLPSDRFSAERTGGSVSTLTIQRTQQEDSAVYLCASSPHHRGPTGELFFGEGSRLTVL.

The chain carries TRBV7-9 and TRBJ2-1; D perhaps matches TRBD2 (6 bases). V lost 3 bases, J lost 2 bases, and 14 bases lay in between. The V gene's germline CDR1 is SEHNR and CDR2 FQNEAQ (reference sequence). The CDR3 sequence is 16 residues long. The CDR3 bases are TGTGCCAGCAGCTTGGTATCTAGCGAAACCTACAATGAGCAGTTCTTC. This sequence encodes CASSLVSSETYNEQFF.

A single count supports this clone. The chain couples TRBV5-5 to TRBJ1-5; D perhaps matches TRBD1 (6 bases). Looked up from germline, CDR1 is SGHKS and CDR2 is YYEKEE (reference sequence). The CDR3 length is 15 residues. V was shortened by 2 bases and J by 4 bases, with 13 bases between the two germline ends. CDR3: CASSFAGGLNQPQHF. CDR3 nucleotide sequence: TGTGCCAGCAGCTTTGCCGGGGGGCTTAATCAGCCCCAGCATTTT.

This sequence joins TRBV5-4 and TRBJ1-6; 9 nucleotides agree with TRBD1. The CDR3 is made up of 15 amino acids. Trimming cost V 4 bases and J 7 bases; bases outside gene matches: 6. Germline assignment: CDR1 SGHNT and CDR2 YYREEE (reference sequence). This chain's CDR3 is CASSAGTGRNSPLHF. In DNA form, the CDR3 reads TGTGCCAGCAGCGCGGGGACAGGGAGGAATTCACCCCTCCACTTT. Full variable domain (missing parts from reference TRBV5-4 and TRBJ1-6): ETGVTQSPTHLIKTRGQQVTLRCSSQSGHNTVSWYQQALGQGPQFIFQYYREEENGRGNFPPRFSGLQFPNYSSELNVNALELDDSALYLCASSAGTGRNSPLHFGNGTRLTVT.

The chain links TRBV7-9 to TRBJ2-7; 7 bases match TRBD1. CDR3 length: 14 amino acids. V lost 6 bases, J lost 3 bases, and 8 bases stayed unmatched. From germline, CDR1 is SEHNR and CDR2 FQNEAQ (reference sequence). For the CDR3, the DNA is TGTGCCAGCAGTCCCACAGGGGATGGCTACGAGCAGTACTTC. Encoded protein: CASSPTGDGYEQYF.

This chain links TRBV6-5 with TRBJ2-4; tentative D call: TRBD2 (6 bases). The CDR3 totals 13 residues. Deletions cut 6 bases from V and 6 bases from J, with 12 bases between. From germline, CDR1 is MNHEY and CDR2 SVGAGI. In DNA, the CDR3 is TGTGCCAGCAGGCGGGACGGACTAAACATTCAGTACTTC. This codes for CASRRDGLNIQYF.

This clone came up a few times. The V call is TRBV11-3, the J call TRBJ1-5; D gene uncertain. V lost 5 bases to trimming and J lost 6 bases, with 14 bases between them. CDR1 is SGHNT, CDR2 YENEEA, per germline. The CDR3 loop spans 14 amino acids. The CDR3 DNA follows: TGTGCCAGCAGCCTCGTCGGGTTAGGTCAGCCCCAGCATTTT. Its translation is CASSLVGLGQPQHF.

This sequence joins TRBV24-1 and TRBJ2-1, with 10 bases identical to TRBD2. V dropped 1 base and J dropped 10; count of bases not matched to a gene: 6. Germline-derived CDR1 and CDR2 are KGHDR and SFDVKD. The length of the CDR3 is 15 residues. In DNA, the CDR3 is TGTGCCACCAGTGATTTATCGAGAGCGGGGGGGGAGCAGTTCTTC. Protein sequence: CATSDLSRAGGEQFF.

The chain carries TRBV27 and TRBJ2-2, with D possibly being TRBD1 (5 bases). Germline V gene lookup returns CDR1 MNHEY and CDR2 SMNVEV (reference sequence). The CDR3 is 15 residues long. V gave up 2 bases and J gave up 4 bases, with 11 bases separating them. For the CDR3, the DNA is TGTGCCAGCAGTTTAACAGGTCGTGGCACCGGGGAGCTGTTTTTT. Translating it yields CASSLTGRGTGELFF.

This clone turned up a few times. The chain carries TRBV5-4 and TRBJ1-6; no reliable D call. V gave up 0 bases and J gave up 6 bases, with 10 bases separating them. CDR3 length: 15 amino acids. CDR1 and CDR2 (germline): SGHNT, YYREEE (reference sequence). In nucleotides, the CDR3 is TGTGCCAGCAGCTTGGTACGGGGTGGTAATTCACCCCTCCACTTT. As protein: CASSLVRGGNSPLHF.

The V gene is TRBV4-2, the J gene TRBJ2-3; 13 bases line up with TRBD2. Trimming at V came to 3 bases and at J to 3 bases, leaving 3 bases not matched to a gene. The length of the CDR3 is 16 residues. Germline V gene data show CDR1 as LGHNA and CDR2 as YNFKEQ. The CDR3 DNA follows: TGTGCCAGCAGCCAGCTGACTAGCGGGAGGACAGATACGCAGTATTTT. Protein sequence: CASSQLTSGRTDTQYF.

This clone was seen just once. This rearrangement joins TRBV15 to TRBJ2-3; 11 bases agree with TRBD2. Germline V CDR1 and CDR2: LNHNV, YYDKDF (reference sequence). There are 19 residues in the CDR3. The V segment lost 1 base and the J segment 1 base; nucleotides outside the gene matches: 10. The CDR3 DNA sequence: TGTGCCACCAGCAGAGTTCTCACTAGCGGGAGTCAGGGCACAGATACGCAGTATTTT. Translating it yields CATSRVLTSGSQGTDTQYF.